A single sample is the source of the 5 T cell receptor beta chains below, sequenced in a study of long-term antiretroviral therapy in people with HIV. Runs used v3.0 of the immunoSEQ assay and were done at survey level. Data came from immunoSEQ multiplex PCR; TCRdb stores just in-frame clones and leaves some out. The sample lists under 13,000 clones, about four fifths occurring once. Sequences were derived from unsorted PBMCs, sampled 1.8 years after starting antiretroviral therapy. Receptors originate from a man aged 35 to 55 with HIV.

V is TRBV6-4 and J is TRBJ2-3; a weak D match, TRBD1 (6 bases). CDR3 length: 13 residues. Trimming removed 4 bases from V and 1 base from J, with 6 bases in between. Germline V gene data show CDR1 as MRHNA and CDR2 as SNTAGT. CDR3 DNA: TGTGCCAGCAGTGCAGGGGGCACAGATACGCAGTATTTT. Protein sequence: CASSAGGTDTQYF.

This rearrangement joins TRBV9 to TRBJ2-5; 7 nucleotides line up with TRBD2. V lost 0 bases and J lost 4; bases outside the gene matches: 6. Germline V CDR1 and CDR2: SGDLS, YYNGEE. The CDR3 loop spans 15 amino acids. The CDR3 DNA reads TGTGCCAGCAGCGTAGTGGGGGAGGGCCGAGAGACCCAGTACTTC. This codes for CASSVVGEGRETQYF. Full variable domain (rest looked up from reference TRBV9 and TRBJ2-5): DSGVTQTPKHLITATGQRVTLRCSPRSGDLSVYWYQQSLDQGLQFLIQYYNGEERAKGNILERFSAQQFPDLHSELNLSSLELGDSALYFCASSVVGEGRETQYFGPGTRLLVL.

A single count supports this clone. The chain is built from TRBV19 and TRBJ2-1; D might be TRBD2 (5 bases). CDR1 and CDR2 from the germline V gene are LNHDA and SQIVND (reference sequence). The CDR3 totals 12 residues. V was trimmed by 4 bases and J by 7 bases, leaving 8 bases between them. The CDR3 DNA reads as TGTGCCAGTAGTAGCCGCGGGAATGAGCAGTTCTTC. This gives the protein CASSSRGNEQFF. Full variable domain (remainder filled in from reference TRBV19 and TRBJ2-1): DGGITQSPKYLFRKEGQNVTLSCEQNLNHDAMYWYRQDPGQGLRLIYYSQIVNDFQKGDIAEGYSVSREKKESFPLTVTSAQKNPTAFYLCASSSRGNEQFFGPGTRLTVL.

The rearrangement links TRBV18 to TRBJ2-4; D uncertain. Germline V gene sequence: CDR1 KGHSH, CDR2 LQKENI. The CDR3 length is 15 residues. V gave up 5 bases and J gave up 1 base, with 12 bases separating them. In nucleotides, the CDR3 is TGTGCCAGCTCAATCTCAGAAGGGGCCAAAAACATTCAGTACTTC. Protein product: CASSISEGAKNIQYF. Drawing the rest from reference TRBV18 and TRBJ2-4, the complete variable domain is NAGVMQNPRHLVRRRGQEARLRCSPMKGHSHVYWYRQLPEEGLKFMVYLQKENIIDESGMPKERFSAEFPKEGPSILRIQQVVRGDSAAYFCASSISEGAKNIQYFGAGTRLSVL.

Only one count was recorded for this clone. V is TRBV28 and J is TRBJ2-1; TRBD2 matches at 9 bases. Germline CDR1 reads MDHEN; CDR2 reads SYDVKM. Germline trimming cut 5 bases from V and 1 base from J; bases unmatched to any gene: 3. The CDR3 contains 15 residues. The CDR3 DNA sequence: TGTGCCAGCAGTATAGCGGGAGAATCCTACAATGAGCAGTTCTTC. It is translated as CASSIAGESYNEQFF.